This T cell receptor beta chain was profiled in a study of blood T cell repertoires in COVID-19 (dated by TCRdb to 2018 to 2021). With regard to the full study: The collaborator samples originated in the United States, Italy and Spain and spanned the acute and convalescent phases of COVID-19. The prospective study material was composed of cDNA or gDNA derived from T cells, B-cell-depleted T cells, or PBMCs. Subjects who had been exposed to COVID-19, were actively infected with it, or had recovered from it provided the deeply sampled blood TCRbeta repertoires that made up the dataset. The repertoires were released in a freely available public database intended as a resource for research on the immune response to SARS-CoV-2. Samples came from the ongoing ImmuneRACE study (first 160 participants) plus 1,254 subjects from 6 global collaborators. The sample metadata nearly always contained a de-identified subject ID, COVID-19 status, age in years and sex. Where available, HLA class I and class II types were obtained from metadata supplied by the sample provider rather than from assay-based typing.

Points the paper makes about the study in general: Clinical and demographic metadata were provided uncurated, with the amount varying by source and participant.

Concerning this clone itself: Its antigen remains unidentified. It has no much larger one-base neighbor in the sample; base qualities were not kept.

V lost 3 bases and J lost 0 bases, and the count of bases not matched to a germline gene is 12. The CDR3 runs 19 amino acids, cysteine and phenylalanine included. The read is trimmed to its CDR3 DNA, 57 bases read in frame from base 1. CDR1 and CDR2, looked up from the germline V gene (reference sequence), are LNHDA and SQIVND. Whole blood was collected in K2EDTA tubes by collaborating institutions according to the institutions' own protocols. For TCRbeta analysis, collaborators shipped samples as frozen whole blood, isolated PBMCs, or DNA extracted from either of those sample types. The immunoSEQ Assay, a bias-controlled multiplex PCR, was used to amplify TCRbeta CDR3 regions from genomic DNA. As for the authors' bioinformatics: Within the assay, amplification of reference gene primers was used to estimate how many nucleated cells each sample contained. To quantify the absolute abundance of each unique TCRbeta CDR3 rearrangement, sequence reads were collapsed and filtered. For each sample, productive Simpson clonality was calculated as the square root of Simpson's diversity index over productive rearrangements. TCRdb provides this immuneACCESS table in a form limited to in-frame rearrangements. Some clones are lacking; in checked studies, under half of them reflect an unresolved V gene, and why the rest are absent is not known. For V, J and clone size, that table is used; D and trimming come from the DNA. In all, the sample holds 200,000 to 300,000 clones, and around four fifths of those were seen once. The ten largest account for roughly 6.4% of the sample.

This clonotype originated in a woman aged 55-70 years with active or convalescent COVID-19. The chain is assembled from TRBV19 and TRBJ1-4; 8 junctional bases match TRBD1. The sequenced sample was peripheral blood. DNA sequence: TGTGCCAGTAGTATGTCCCATAGACAGGGGTCGGCAACTAATGAAAAACTGTTTTTT. Translated, it gives CASSMSHRQGSATNEKLFF.